The 2 T cell receptor beta chains below come from one sample, sequenced in a study of cytomegalovirus exposure and HLA in healthy donors. PCR used 60 Vbeta primers and 13 Jbeta primers. Repertoires were generated with immunoSEQ multiplex PCR, while TCRdb's copy carries only in-frame clones and drops some. The sample holds approximately 220,000 clones, 82% seen once. The sequencing input was PBMCs. The source of these receptors is a man between 35 and 55 years old in good health and CMV-seropositive.

This clone appeared a single time. This chain joins TRBV6-1 and TRBJ2-2, with D unresolved. V shed 0 bases and J shed 5 bases, with 7 bases lying between them. Looked up from germline, CDR1 is MNHNS and CDR2 is SASEGT. This CDR3 has 14 residues. The CDR3 loop reads CASSEAPRTGELFF. CDR3 nucleotides: TGTGCCAGCAGTGAAGCCCCGAGGACCGGGGAGCTGTTTTTT.

The chain joins TRBV18 to TRBJ1-2; 9 nucleotides align to TRBD1. Germline-derived CDR1 and CDR2 are KGHSH and LQKENI. This CDR3 has 15 amino acids. V lost 2 bases to trimming and J lost 7 bases; unmatched junction nucleotides: 8. CDR3 amino acids: CASSPLTGQGSGYTF. In DNA, the CDR3 is TGTGCCAGCTCACCATTGACTGGACAGGGGAGTGGCTACACCTTC.